Below are 11 T cell receptor beta chains sequenced from a single sample in a study of Ad26.COV2.S vaccination and SARS-CoV-2 variants. Profiling relied on immunoSEQ multiplex PCR, and the TCRdb table lists in-frame clones only, not all of them. The sample holds 440,000 or so clones, roughly 87% seen once. Treatment reported: roughly 18 received Ad26.COV2.S at low or high dose, single or two shots; a few received placebo; per-sample allocation not given. Sampling happened 63 days after the first vaccine or placebo injection. This sample comprised peripheral blood, obtained in a trial of Ad26.COV2.S vaccine versus placebo. Source of these receptors: a person aged 18-60 years who received the Ad26.COV2.S COVID-19 vaccine or a placebo.

J is TRBJ2-5 and V is TRBV11-2, with TRBD1 identical over 7 bases. V was clipped by 5 bases and J by 1 base; unmatched bases: 7. From germline, CDR1 is SGHAT and CDR2 FQNNGV. The CDR3 loop spans 15 amino acids. CDR3: CASSTQGTVQETQYF. The DNA for the CDR3 is TGTGCCAGCAGCACACAGGGGACGGTCCAAGAGACCCAGTACTTC.

V usage is TRBV27 and J usage is TRBJ1-5; TRBD1 aligns across 8 bases. Germline CDR1 and CDR2: MNHEY and SMNVEV (reference sequence). Germline trimming cut 0 bases from V and 4 bases from J; bases unmatched to any gene: 5. The CDR3 has 16 residues. The CDR3 sequence: CASSLSGDRRNQPQHF. The CDR3 coding sequence is TGTGCCAGCAGTTTATCGGGGGACAGGAGGAATCAGCCCCAGCATTTT.

The chain joins TRBV6-6 to TRBJ2-7; D not certain. V was clipped by 0 bases and J by 4 bases, with 13 bases between them. Germline loops: CDR1 MNHNY, CDR2 SVGAGI (reference sequence). The CDR3 is made up of 15 amino acids. The CDR3 loop is CASSYSNDGWYEQYF. CDR3 in DNA: TGTGCCAGCAGTTACTCGAACGACGGATGGTACGAGCAGTACTTC.

The genes are TRBV6-5 and TRBJ2-1; TRBD1 is a possible D gene (6 bases). CDR3 length: 14 amino acids. Trimming pared 4 bases from V and 8 bases from J, leaving 15 bases between. In germline, CDR1 is MNHEY, CDR2 SVGAGI. The CDR3 DNA reads TGTGCCAGCAGTTTGCGACAGGATAGTGATGAGCAGTTCTTC. Its protein is CASSLRQDSDEQFF.

J is TRBJ2-1 and V is TRBV7-9, with 7 bases matching TRBD2. The CDR3 is 17 amino acids. Trimming took 1 base from V and 9 from J; bases not matched to a gene: 15. Germline-derived CDR1 and CDR2 are SEHNR and FQNEAQ (reference sequence). The CDR3 bases are TGTGCCAGCAGCTTAGGGGGAGGGCTAGCGAGTGGGGCTGAGCAGTTCTTC. As protein: CASSLGGGLASGAEQFF.

The chain employs TRBV20-1 and TRBJ1-2; D call uncertain. V was clipped by 3 bases and J by 4 bases, with 9 bases between them. CDR3 length: 12 amino acids. The germline gives CDR1 DFQATT, CDR2 SNEGSKA (reference sequence). Here the CDR3 DNA reads TGCAGTGCTAGTGATTTCTTCTATGGCTACACCTTC. Residues: CSASDFFYGYTF.

The chain couples TRBV18 to TRBJ1-1; possible D gene TRBD1, 6 bases. CDR1 is KGHSH, CDR2 LQKENI, per germline. Trimming took off 6 bases at V and 5 bases at J, with 16 bases between the two ends. The CDR3 runs to 14 residues. In nucleotides, the CDR3 is TGTGCCAGCTCGCCGCTTGGGGGCGGGACTGAAGCTTTCTTT. As protein: CASSPLGGGTEAFF.

The rearrangement uses TRBV3-1 (or the pseudogene TRBV3-2) and TRBJ2-1; 10 nucleotides match TRBD2. V was clipped by 4 bases and J by 8 bases; unmatched bases: 8. CDR1 is LGHDT, CDR2 YNNKEL, per germline (reference sequence). This CDR3 has 15 residues. The CDR3 loop is CASSPVAGGGDEQFF. For the CDR3, the DNA is TGTGCCAGCAGCCCCGTAGCGGGAGGCGGGGATGAGCAGTTCTTC.

J is TRBJ1-2 and V is TRBV7-2, with unresolved D. With 0 bases removed from V and 3 bases from J, the gap between germline ends came to 11 bases. Germline-derived CDR1 and CDR2 are SGHTA and FQGNSA. The CDR3 length is 15 residues. The CDR3 reads CASSLAGGRDYGYTF. Here the CDR3 DNA reads TGTGCCAGCAGCTTAGCAGGTGGACGTGACTATGGCTACACCTTC.

CDR3: CASSLGRDRDEQFF. The CDR3 nucleotides are TGTGCCAGCAGCTTGGGGCGAGATAGAGATGAGCAGTTCTTC. The J gene is TRBJ2-1, the V gene TRBV7-9; D may be TRBD1 (5 bases). The V gene lost 3 bases and the J gene lost 8 bases, with 14 bases spanning the gap. CDR3 length: 14 amino acids. The germline CDR1 and CDR2 sequences are SEHNR and FQNEAQ (reference sequence).

V gene TRBV5-1 combines with J gene TRBJ2-1; the match to TRBD2 covers 7 bases. Germline V gene lookup returns CDR1 SGHRS and CDR2 YFSETQ. This CDR3 has 13 residues. The V and J ends lost 2 bases and 8 bases, in that order; junction bases with no gene match: 4. This CDR3 is CASSFRTRDEQFF. The CDR3 bases are TGCGCCAGCAGCTTTAGGACTAGGGATGAGCAGTTCTTC. The variable domain in full, completed from reference TRBV5-1 and TRBJ2-1, reads KAGVTQTPRYLIKTRGQQVTLSCSPISGHRSVSWYQQTPGQGLQFLFEYFSETQRNKGNFPGRFSGRQFSNSRSEMNVSTLELGDSALYLCASSFRTRDEQFFGPGTRLTVL.